This record looks at one TCR beta chain sequence and its context. Antigen specificity is unknown. These data come from a study of monozygotic twins with inflammatory bowel disease. Study conclusions and caveats: Reduced clonotype sharing with other individuals was observed in IBD patients relative to healthy twins, especially with disease activity.

The length of the CDR3 is 14 residues. Looked up from germline, CDR1 is SGHRS and CDR2 is YFSETQ. The TCR libraries each used total RNA (roughly 3,500 ng per library). TCRdb reprocessed the 5' RACE reads and stores each CDR3 protein as one record, lacking DNA. Its listing shows some 150,000 distinct CDR3 sequences. What was sequenced was blood. V gene TRBV5-1 combines with J gene TRBJ1-2; TCRdb returns TRBD1, unconfirmable since there is no DNA. This TCR came from a human donor with ulcerative colitis or Crohn's disease, or a healthy co-twin of an affected twin (not recorded which). The CDR3 spells CASSFDSANYGYTF.